This T cell receptor beta chain stems from a study of blood T cell repertoires in COVID-19. Overall study context: The study drew acute and convalescent COVID-19 samples from the United States, Italy and Spain. PBMCs, B-cell-depleted T cells, or T cells provided the cDNA or gDNA that made up the material.

Original data processing: Scientists estimated how many nucleated cells there were by amplifying reference gene primers. Repertoires were generated with immunoSEQ multiplex PCR, while TCRdb's copy carries only in-frame clones and drops some. That table is the source of V, J and clone size, and D and trimming were worked out from the DNA. The sample shows 87,000 or so clones, more than 85% of them seen only once. The CDR3 has 15 residues. Germline lookup yields CDR1 SGHNT and CDR2 YYREEE (reference sequence). V shed 5 bases and J shed 1 base, with 10 bases lying between them. Source material: peripheral blood. This sequence originates from a man in his forties with acute or convalescent COVID-19. The V and J genes are TRBV5-4 and TRBJ2-6; possibly TRBD1 for D (5 bases). The CDR3 DNA reads TGTGCCAGCAGAGCCGACAGATCTGGGGCCAACGTCCTGACTTTC. Its protein is CASRADRSGANVLTF.